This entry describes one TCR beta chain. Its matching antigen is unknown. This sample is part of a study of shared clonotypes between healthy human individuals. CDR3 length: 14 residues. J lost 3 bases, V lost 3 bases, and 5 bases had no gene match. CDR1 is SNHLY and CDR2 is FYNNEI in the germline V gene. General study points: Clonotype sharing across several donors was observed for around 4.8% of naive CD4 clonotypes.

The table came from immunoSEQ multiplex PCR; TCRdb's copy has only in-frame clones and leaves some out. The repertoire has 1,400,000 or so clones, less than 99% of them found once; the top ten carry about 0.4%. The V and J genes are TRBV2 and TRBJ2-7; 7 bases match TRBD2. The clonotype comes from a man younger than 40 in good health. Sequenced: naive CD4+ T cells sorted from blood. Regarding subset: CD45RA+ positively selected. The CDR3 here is CASSDRSSGYEQYF. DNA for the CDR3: TGTGCCAGCAGTGATAGGTCTAGCGGCTACGAGCAGTACTTC.